The 16 T cell receptor beta chains below were found in one sample sequenced in a study of blood T cell repertoires in COVID-19. Some clones are missing from TCRdb's copy, which holds only in-frame ones; the method was immunoSEQ multiplex PCR. The repertoire holds over 200,000 clones, with roughly 83% as singletons. The sample was peripheral blood. The source is a man in his forties with acute or convalescent COVID-19.

The CDR3 nucleotides are TGTGCCAGCAGTTACCAACTAACCCTCAATCAGCCCCAGCATTTT. It encodes CASSYQLTLNQPQHF. V usage is TRBV6-2 or TRBV6-3 and J usage is TRBJ1-5; the D is unclear. The germline V gene encodes CDR1 MNHEY and CDR2 SVGEGT. The CDR3 has 15 residues. V was trimmed by 2 bases and J by 3 bases, leaving 11 bases between them.

The chain combines TRBV12-3 or TRBV12-4 with TRBJ1-1, with a possible D match to TRBD1 (6 bases). V was clipped by 5 bases and J by 4 bases, with 11 bases between them. The CDR3 contains 13 residues. As DNA, the CDR3 is TGTGCCAGCAGTACCACAGGGCTCACTGAAGCTTTCTTT. Protein: CASSTTGLTEAFF.

The chain is built from TRBV5-1 and TRBJ2-3, with D perhaps TRBD2 (5 bases). From germline, CDR1 is SGHRS and CDR2 YFSETQ. Trimming cost V 0 bases and J 4 bases, with 12 bases left between them. The CDR3 totals 15 residues. DNA of the CDR3: TGCGCCAGCAGCTTGGGCCCGGGGTTTGCAGATACGCAGTATTTT. Translated, it gives CASSLGPGFADTQYF.

This chain joins TRBV6-4 and TRBJ2-2, with 7 positions matching TRBD2. The CDR3 runs 15 residues. Per the germline V gene, CDR1 is MRHNA and CDR2 is SNTAGT. V lost 6 bases and J lost 1; bases outside the gene matches: 5. The CDR3, as DNA: TGTGCCAGCAGCCCCAGGGAGGGGAACACCGGGGAGCTGTTTTTT. Amino acid sequence: CASSPREGNTGELFF.

This clone was seen a handful of times. The chain uses TRBV11-2 and TRBJ2-7; D unresolved. Germline loops: CDR1 SGHAT, CDR2 FQNNGV. CDR3 length: 11 amino acids. With 5 bases removed from V and 1 base from J, the gap between germline ends came to 3 bases. The CDR3 here is CASSTSYEQYF. CDR3 sequence (DNA): TGTGCCAGCAGCACATCCTACGAGCAGTACTTC.

This clone was detected only once. The chain joins TRBV18 to TRBJ1-1; D might be TRBD1 (6 bases). CDR1 is KGHSH, CDR2 LQKENI, per germline. The CDR3 loop spans 14 amino acids. Trimming shortened V by 3 bases and J by 1 base, and 9 bases separated the two germline ends. The CDR3 nucleotides are TGTGCCAGCTCACCTGGGACATGGAACACTGAAGCTTTCTTT. Translating gives CASSPGTWNTEAFF. The full variable domain, its missing parts supplied by reference TRBV18 and TRBJ1-1, is NAGVMQNPRHLVRRRGQEARLRCSPMKGHSHVYWYRQLPEEGLKFMVYLQKENIIDESGMPKERFSAEFPKEGPSILRIQQVVRGDSAAYFCASSPGTWNTEAFFGQGTRLTVV.

CDR3 DNA: TGTGCCAGCAGCGTACTGAACGGGGGAGACTATGGCTACACCTTC. This sequence encodes CASSVLNGGDYGYTF. The gene calls are TRBV9 and TRBJ1-2; D perhaps matches TRBD1 (5 bases). Germline V gene data show CDR1 as SGDLS and CDR2 as YYNGEE. This CDR3 spans 15 amino acids. V was trimmed by 1 base and J by 3 bases, leaving 13 bases between them.

V and J are TRBV9 and TRBJ2-3; a weak D match, TRBD2 (7 bases). The CDR3 contains 15 residues. Germline CDR1 SGDLS, CDR2 YYNGEE. V lost 6 bases, J lost 3 bases, and 17 bases lay in between. CDR3 DNA: TGTGCCAGCACCCCTATCGGGGGGCGAACAGATACGCAGTATTTT. It is translated as CASTPIGGRTDTQYF. Based on the CDR3 plus reference TRBV9 and TRBJ2-3, the full variable domain is DSGVTQTPKHLITATGQRVTLRCSPRSGDLSVYWYQQSLDQGLQFLIQYYNGEERAKGNILERFSAQQFPDLHSELNLSSLELGDSALYFCASTPIGGRTDTQYFGPGTRLTVL.

This clone showed up many times. The V gene is TRBV5-1, the J gene TRBJ1-2; D uncertain. Deletions cut 1 base from V and 8 bases from J, with 12 bases between. The CDR3 has 13 residues. Germline CDR1 SGHRS, CDR2 YFSETQ. This CDR3 is CASSLRLSSGYTF. In nucleotides, the CDR3 is TGCGCCAGCAGCTTGAGACTCTCGAGCGGCTACACCTTC.

The V gene is TRBV7-9, the J gene TRBJ2-1; 11 positions agree with TRBD2. J gave up 8 bases and V 3 bases, and 3 bases lay outside the gene matches. Germline V CDR1 and CDR2: SEHNR, FQNEAQ (reference sequence). This CDR3 has 14 amino acids. The CDR3 sequence is CASSFSGGVDEQFF. CDR3 DNA sequence: TGTGCCAGCAGCTTTAGCGGGGGGGTCGATGAGCAGTTCTTC. Full variable domain (rest looked up from reference TRBV7-9 and TRBJ2-1): DTGVSQNPRHKITKRGQNVTFRCDPISEHNRLYWYRQTLGQGPEFLTYFQNEAQLEKSRLLSDRFSAERPKGSFSTLEIQRTEQGDSAMYLCASSFSGGVDEQFFGPGTRLTVL.

This chain connects TRBV9 to TRBJ1-6; D is ambiguous. V shed 4 bases and J shed 9 bases, with 11 bases lying between them. From germline, CDR1 is SGDLS and CDR2 YYNGEE. CDR3 length: 13 amino acids. CDR3 sequence reads: CASSQAGRSPLHF. CDR3 in DNA: TGTGCCAGCAGCCAAGCTGGGCGTTCACCCCTCCACTTT.

The rearrangement joins TRBV27 to TRBJ1-2; 10 nucleotides agree with TRBD1. This CDR3 is built from 18 residues. The ends lost 5 bases at V and 0 bases at J; junction bases unmatched: 12. CDR1 and CDR2 from the germline V gene are MNHEY and SMNVEV (reference sequence). CDR3 nucleotide sequence: TGTGCCAGCAGTCCCTCAGGACAGGGGGGCCGGTCTAACTATGGCTACACCTTC. It specifies CASSPSGQGGRSNYGYTF.

This chain links TRBV6-5 with TRBJ1-1, with D unclear. Between the trimmed V and J ends, which lost 4 bases and 5 bases, there was a span of 11 bases. CDR1 is MNHEY and CDR2 is SVGAGI in the germline V gene. The CDR3 consists of 13 residues. Here the CDR3 reads CASSSGGRTEAFF. The CDR3 DNA reads as TGTGCCAGCAGTTCCGGAGGGAGGACTGAAGCTTTCTTT.

This clone was seen a handful of times. V usage is TRBV4-1 and J usage is TRBJ2-5; 7 bases line up with TRBD2. This CDR3 contains 13 residues. The V segment lost 4 bases and the J segment 2 bases; nucleotides outside the gene matches: 1. Germline assignment: CDR1 MGHRA and CDR2 YSYEKL. CDR3 amino acids: CASSRGLQETQYF. DNA of the CDR3: TGCGCCAGCAGCCGGGGACTACAAGAGACCCAGTACTTC.

In nucleotides, the CDR3 is TGTGCCAGCAGCCGGGGACAAGCGTTCATGAACACTGAAGCTTTCTTT. This translates into CASSRGQAFMNTEAFF. The chain combines TRBV6-6 with TRBJ1-1; possible D gene TRBD1, 6 bases. Trimming cost V 6 bases and J 0 bases, with 17 bases left between them. This CDR3 contains 16 residues. Germline V lookup: CDR1 MNHNY, CDR2 SVGAGI (reference sequence).

Only a few counts were recorded for this clone. The chain combines TRBV5-8 with TRBJ1-3, with D uncertain. The germline gives CDR1 SGHTS, CDR2 YDEGEE. V lost 0 bases to trimming and J lost 0 bases, with 4 bases between them. The CDR3 length is 14 residues. CDR3 loop: CASSLGDSGNTIYF. CDR3 bases: TGTGCCAGCAGCTTGGGAGACTCTGGAAACACCATATATTTT.